This TCR beta chain was documented in a study of T cell responses to AZD1222 COVID-19 vaccine. Whole-study findings and limits: Baseline seropositives among AZD1222 recipients totaled only five to seven.

V shed 1 base and J shed 9 bases, with 10 bases lying between them. This CDR3 is built from 12 residues. Germline V gene data show CDR1 as SGHVS and CDR2 as FQNEAQ. Combined were second doses at about 4 or about 12 weeks. Worth noting for this clone: Its antigen is not identified.

Assay used: immunoSEQ multiplex PCR; TCRdb lists only in-frame clones, some missing. The sample lists approximately 170,000 clones, 94% occurring once. The chain employs TRBV7-8 and TRBJ2-7; TRBD1 might be the D (6 bases). This specimen was peripheral blood, taken 28 days after the second AZD1222 dose. This TCR was sampled from an adult who received the AZD1222 COVID-19 vaccine. CDR3 sequence reads: CASSLEQGAQYF. The DNA of the CDR3 is TGTGCCAGCAGCTTAGAACAGGGTGCGCAGTACTTC.